This is a list of T cell receptor beta chains from one sample in a study of CD8 T cells in ankylosing spondylitis. Each CDR3 protein gets one entry after TCRdb re-called the 5' RACE reads with MiXCR. The sample includes roughly 700,000 distinct CDR3 sequences, around 20% of them seen just once. The material sequenced was blood, either unsorted or a sorted T cell fraction (not recorded which). These receptors all stem from a male donor with ankylosing spondylitis. Each CDR3 is given with its conserved first and last residue. D genes are given only for firm matches. Expanded clones get a size class; other rows say once, few or many, or leave the size out.

TRBV12-3/TRBV12-4	TRBJ2-2	few	TRBD1	TGTGCCAGCACCCCCCGAGGGGCAGGGGGCACCGGGGAGCTGTTTTTT	CASTPRGAGGTGELFF
TRBV4-1	TRBJ1-1	.	.	TGCGCCAGCAGCCAAGCCCCTACGAACACTGAAGCTTTCTTT	CASSQAPTNTEAFF
TRBV12-3/TRBV12-4	TRBJ2-3	.	TRBD2	TGTGCCAGCAAATCTACTAGCGGGAGTAGCACAGATACGCAGTATTTT	CASKSTSGSSTDTQYF
TRBV11-2	TRBJ2-7	.	TRBD1	TGTGCCAGCAGCCCCTCAGGGGGCATCGCCTACGAGCAGTACTTC	CASSPSGGIAYEQYF
TRBV20-1	TRBJ2-3	.	TRBD2	TGCAGTGCTAGAGCGGGCGGGGGGGTTGTAGCAGATACGCAGTATTTT	CSARAGGGVVADTQYF
TRBV7-3	TRBJ2-1	few	.	TGTGCCAGCAGTCTAAAGGGACCGAAAGCTACCTACAATGAGCAGTTCTTC	CASSLKGPKATYNEQFF
TRBV12-3/TRBV12-4	TRBJ2-3	many	.	TGTGCCAGCAGTTTCAGGCCAGGGGAATTAACCACAGATACGCAGTATTTT	CASSFRPGELTTDTQYF
TRBV3-1	TRBJ2-7	.	.	TGTGCCAGCAGCCAACCAGGACGCAGCCTCTACGAGCAGTACTTC	CASSQPGRSLYEQYF
TRBV21-1	TRBJ2-1	.	.	TGTGCCAGCAGCTCAAGACTAGCGGGGTCCAATGAGCAGTTCTTC	CASSSRLAGSNEQFF
TRBV6-1	TRBJ2-5	once	.	TGTGCCAGCAGGCCCGCGGGGAAGGAACAAGAGACCCAGTACTTC	CASRPAGKEQETQYF
TRBV7-2	TRBJ1-4	.	TRBD1	TGTGCCAGCAGAAGACAGGGCACGGCTTCTGAAAAACTGTTTTTT	CASRRQGTASEKLFF
TRBV20-1	TRBJ2-1	.	.	TGCAGTGCTAGAGGGAGATTAGCGACTACCTACAATGAGCAGTTCTTC	CSARGRLATTYNEQFF
TRBV3-1	TRBJ2-4	.	.	TGTGCCAGCAGCCTCTCCCTCGCGGAGAGGGACATTCAGTACTTC	CASSLSLAERDIQYF
TRBV20-1	TRBJ2-3	.	.	TGCAGTGCTAGAGGGACGCTAGCGCCCCGCACAGATACGCAGTATTTT	CSARGTLAPRTDTQYF
TRBV7-8	TRBJ1-6	few	.	TGTGCCAGCAGCTTAGCAGGGGTCGACAGCGCACCCCTCCACTTT	CASSLAGVDSAPLHF
TRBV6-1	TRBJ2-3	.	.	TGTGCCAGCAGTGAAGCGACGGGGACAGATACGCAGTATTTT	CASSEATGTDTQYF